The entry that follows covers one T cell receptor beta chain sequence. Which antigen it targets is not known. Base qualities are not at hand, and no much larger clone is one base apart. TCRbeta CDR3 regions were amplified from genomic DNA using the immunoSEQ Assay, a bias-controlled multiplex PCR. The authors processed their data as follows. The number of nucleated cells in each sample was estimated by amplification of reference gene primers within the assay. To quantify the absolute abundance of each unique TCRbeta CDR3 rearrangement, sequence reads were collapsed and filtered. For each sample, productive Simpson clonality was calculated as the square root of Simpson's diversity index over productive rearrangements. TCRdb provides this immuneACCESS table in a form limited to in-frame rearrangements. Some clones are lacking; in checked studies, under half of them reflect an unresolved V gene, and why the rest are absent is not known. D and trimming were read from the DNA, whereas the V and J calls and clone size are those reported in that table. The table for this sample lists 260,000 or so clones; approximately 90% of them were counted only once. The ten largest account for about 14% of the sample.

Participants in the prospective study were aged about 18 to 90 years, lived in under 30 United States geographic areas, and enrolled through a virtual design. Cohort assignment in the prospective study relied on participant-reported clinical history from a screening survey and a study questionnaire. Recovered participants in ImmuneRACE Cohort 3 were defined as having two consecutive negative NP/OP PCR tests, clearance from a healthcare professional, or resolution of symptoms. Each participant in the prospective study had whole blood, serum and a nasopharyngeal or oropharyngeal swab collected by mobile phlebotomists. Additional blood draws and questionnaires over an approximately 2-month period could optionally be provided by prospective study participants. Blood samples from the prospective study were shipped frozen or at room temperature prior to DNA extraction. The sample is drawn from a study of blood T cell repertoires in COVID-19 (dated by TCRdb to the early 2020s). The study in broad terms: The collaborator samples originated in the United States, Italy and Spain and spanned the acute and convalescent phases of COVID-19. The material from the prospective study consisted of cDNA or gDNA derived from T cells, B-cell-depleted T cells, or PBMCs. The dataset comprised deeply sampled blood TCRbeta repertoires from subjects exposed to, actively infected with, or recovered from COVID-19. The repertoires were released in a freely available public database intended as a resource for research on the immune response to SARS-CoV-2. Samples were obtained from the ongoing ImmuneRACE study (first 160 participants) and from approximately 1,200 subjects provided by 6 global collaborators. Sample metadata almost always included a de-identified subject ID, COVID-19 status, age in years and sex. Where available, HLA class I and class II types were obtained from metadata supplied by the sample provider rather than from assay-based typing. Paper-wide results and their limitations: The quantity of clinical and demographic metadata differed by source and by participant and was supplied without curation.

Reading from cysteine to phenylalanine, the CDR3 counts 15 amino acids. Kept here is only the CDR3 DNA, which spans 45 bases and is read in frame from base 1. V lost 0 bases and J lost 4 bases; the stretch between them is 10 bases long. CDR1 and CDR2, per the germline V gene, are MNHEY and SVGEGT. The rearrangement joined TRBV6-2 or TRBV6-3 to TRBJ1-5; the D gene cannot be resolved reliably. This TCR derives from a man younger than 35 who had recovered from COVID-19. Sample: PBMCs or T cells enriched from blood (not recorded which). The encoded CDR3 is CASSYSITPNQPQHF. In nucleotides, the sequence is TGTGCCAGCAGTTACTCGATTACACCGAATCAGCCCCAGCATTTT.